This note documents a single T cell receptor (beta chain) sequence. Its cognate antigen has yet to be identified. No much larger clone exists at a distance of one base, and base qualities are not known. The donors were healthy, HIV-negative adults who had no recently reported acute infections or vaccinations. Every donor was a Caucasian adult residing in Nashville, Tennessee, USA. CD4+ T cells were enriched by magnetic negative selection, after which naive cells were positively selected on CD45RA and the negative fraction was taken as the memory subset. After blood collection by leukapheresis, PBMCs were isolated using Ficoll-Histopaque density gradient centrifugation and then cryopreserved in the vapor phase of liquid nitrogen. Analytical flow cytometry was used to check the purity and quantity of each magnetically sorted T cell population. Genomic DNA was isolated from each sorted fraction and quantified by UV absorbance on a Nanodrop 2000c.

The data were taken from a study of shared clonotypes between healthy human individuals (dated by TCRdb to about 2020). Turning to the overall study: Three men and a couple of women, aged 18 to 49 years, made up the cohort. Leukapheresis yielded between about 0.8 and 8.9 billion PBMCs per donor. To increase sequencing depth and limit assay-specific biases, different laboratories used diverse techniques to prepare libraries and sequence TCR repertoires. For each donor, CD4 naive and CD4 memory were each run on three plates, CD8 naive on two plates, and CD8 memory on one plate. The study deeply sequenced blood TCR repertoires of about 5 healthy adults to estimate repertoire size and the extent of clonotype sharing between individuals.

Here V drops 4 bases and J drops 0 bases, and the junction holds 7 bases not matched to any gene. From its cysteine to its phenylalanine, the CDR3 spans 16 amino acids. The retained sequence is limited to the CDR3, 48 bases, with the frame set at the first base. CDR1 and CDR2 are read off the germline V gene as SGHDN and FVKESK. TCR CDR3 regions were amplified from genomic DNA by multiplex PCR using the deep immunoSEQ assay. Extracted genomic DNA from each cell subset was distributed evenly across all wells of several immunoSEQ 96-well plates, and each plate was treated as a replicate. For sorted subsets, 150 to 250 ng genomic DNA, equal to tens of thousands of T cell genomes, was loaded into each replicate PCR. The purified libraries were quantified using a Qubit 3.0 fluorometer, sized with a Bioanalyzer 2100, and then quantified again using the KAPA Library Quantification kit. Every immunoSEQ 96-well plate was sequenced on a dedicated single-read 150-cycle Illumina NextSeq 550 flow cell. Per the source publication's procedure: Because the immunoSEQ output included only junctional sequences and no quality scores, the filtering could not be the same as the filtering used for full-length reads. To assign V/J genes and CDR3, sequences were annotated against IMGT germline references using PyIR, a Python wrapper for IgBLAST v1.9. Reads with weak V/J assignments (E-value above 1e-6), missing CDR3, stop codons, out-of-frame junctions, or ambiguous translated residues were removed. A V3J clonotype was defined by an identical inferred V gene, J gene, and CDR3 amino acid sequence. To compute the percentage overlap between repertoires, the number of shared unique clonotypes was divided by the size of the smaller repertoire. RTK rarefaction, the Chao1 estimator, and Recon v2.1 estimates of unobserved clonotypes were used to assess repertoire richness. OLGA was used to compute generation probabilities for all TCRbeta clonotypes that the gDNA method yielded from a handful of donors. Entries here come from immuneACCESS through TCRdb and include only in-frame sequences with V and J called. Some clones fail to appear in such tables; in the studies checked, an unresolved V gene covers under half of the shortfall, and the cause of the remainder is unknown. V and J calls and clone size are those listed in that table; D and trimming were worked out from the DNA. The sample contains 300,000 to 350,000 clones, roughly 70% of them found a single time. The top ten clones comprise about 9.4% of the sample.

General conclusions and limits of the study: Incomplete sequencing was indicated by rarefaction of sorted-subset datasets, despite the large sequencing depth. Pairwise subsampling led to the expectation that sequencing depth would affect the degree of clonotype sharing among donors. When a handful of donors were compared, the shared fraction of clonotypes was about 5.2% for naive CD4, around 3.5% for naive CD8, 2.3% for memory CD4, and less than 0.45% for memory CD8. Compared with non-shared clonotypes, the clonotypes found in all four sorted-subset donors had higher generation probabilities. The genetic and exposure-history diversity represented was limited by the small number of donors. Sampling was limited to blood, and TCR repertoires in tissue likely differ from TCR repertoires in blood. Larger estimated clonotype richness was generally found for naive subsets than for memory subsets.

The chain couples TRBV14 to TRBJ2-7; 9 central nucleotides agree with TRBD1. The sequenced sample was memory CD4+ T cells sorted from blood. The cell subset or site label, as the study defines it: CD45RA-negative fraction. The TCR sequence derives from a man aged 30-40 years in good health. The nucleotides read TGTGCCAGCAGCCGACCGGGGGACAGGGCCTCCTACGAGCAGTACTTC. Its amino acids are CASSRPGDRASYEQYF.